A selection of T cell receptor beta chains follows, all from one sample in a study of T-cell reconstitution after alpha-beta-depleted transplantation in children. One entry per CDR3 protein results from TCRdb running MiXCR on the PCR reads. The repertoire includes roughly 590,000 distinct CDR3 sequences, roughly 17% of them detected once, and under 1.2% sits in the top ten. Sequences were derived from PBMCs from the stem cell graft donor, sampled from the stem cell graft. These receptors came from a human donor who donated a stem cell graft to a child with acute myeloid leukemia. Each CDR3 is given with its conserved first and last residue. The D gene is left open where the match is weak. Clone size is stated in some rows and not others, as once, few, many or a class when expanded.

d_gene: -; abundance: -; j_gene: TRBJ1-1; v_gene: TRBV15; CDR3nt: TGTGCCACCAGCAGAGTCGGGGTTGACACTGAAGCTTTCTTT; CDR3aa: CATSRVGVDTEAFF
d_gene: -; abundance: -; j_gene: TRBJ1-1; v_gene: TRBV28; CDR3nt: TGTGCCAGCAGCCAAACATGGACTGAAGCTTTCTTT; CDR3aa: CASSQTWTEAFF
d_gene: TRBD2; abundance: -; j_gene: TRBJ2-7; v_gene: TRBV20-1; CDR3nt: TGCAGTGCTAGAGATAGCGGGGGGACAGGTTTGAGGGAGCAGTACTTC; CDR3aa: CSARDSGGTGLREQYF
d_gene: -; abundance: -; j_gene: TRBJ2-7; v_gene: TRBV25-1; CDR3nt: TGTGCCAGCAGTGGCTCCAGGACTTCCTACGAGCAGTACTTC; CDR3aa: CASSGSRTSYEQYF
d_gene: -; abundance: many; j_gene: TRBJ1-2; v_gene: TRBV29-1; CDR3nt: TGCAGCGTCCTTCAGGGTGGAGCTAACTATGGCTACACCTTC; CDR3aa: CSVLQGGANYGYTF
d_gene: -; abundance: -; j_gene: TRBJ1-5; v_gene: TRBV28; CDR3nt: TGTGCCAGCTATGGACAGTCAAATCAGCCCCAGCATTTT; CDR3aa: CASYGQSNQPQHF
d_gene: -; abundance: many; j_gene: TRBJ1-2; v_gene: TRBV6-1; CDR3nt: TGTGCCAGCAGTCCTAGTGACAGGCGAGCGGACACCTTC; CDR3aa: CASSPSDRRADTF
d_gene: TRBD1; abundance: many; j_gene: TRBJ2-1; v_gene: TRBV20-1; CDR3nt: TGCAGTGCGGACAGGGTATCCTACAATGAGCAGTTCTTC; CDR3aa: CSADRVSYNEQFF
d_gene: -; abundance: many; j_gene: TRBJ1-1; v_gene: TRBV20-1; CDR3nt: TGCAGTGCTAGTCCCGGGCGACTGAACACTGAAGCTTTCTTT; CDR3aa: CSASPGRLNTEAFF
d_gene: -; abundance: few; j_gene: TRBJ1-1; v_gene: TRBV6-6; CDR3nt: TGTGCCAGCAAAGGGATGGGTACTGAAGCTTTCTTT; CDR3aa: CASKGMGTEAFF
d_gene: -; abundance: many; j_gene: TRBJ2-7; v_gene: TRBV7-2; CDR3nt: TGTGCCAGCAGCTTCGAGCGGACTTACGAGCAGTACTTC; CDR3aa: CASSFERTYEQYF
d_gene: -; abundance: many; j_gene: TRBJ1-6; v_gene: TRBV12-3/TRBV12-4; CDR3nt: TGTGCCAGCAGTTCCCGTGACAGGAATTCACCCCTCCACTTT; CDR3aa: CASSSRDRNSPLHF
d_gene: TRBD1; abundance: few; j_gene: TRBJ1-3; v_gene: TRBV27; CDR3nt: TGTGCCAGCAGTGAACAGGGGCTCTCTGGAAACACCATATATTTT; CDR3aa: CASSEQGLSGNTIYF
d_gene: -; abundance: many; j_gene: TRBJ1-5; v_gene: TRBV20-1; CDR3nt: TGCAGTGCTCTGCCGGCTATTAGCAATCAGCCCCAGCATTTT; CDR3aa: CSALPAISNQPQHF
d_gene: TRBD1; abundance: -; j_gene: TRBJ1-1; v_gene: TRBV7-9; CDR3nt: TGTGCCAGCAACTTACAACAGGGGGCTGAAGCTTTCTTT; CDR3aa: CASNLQQGAEAFF
d_gene: -; abundance: -; j_gene: TRBJ1-1; v_gene: TRBV12-3/TRBV12-4; CDR3nt: TGTGCCAGCAGTCCCCCCGACAGAAACACTGAAGCTTTCTTT; CDR3aa: CASSPPDRNTEAFF
d_gene: -; abundance: many; j_gene: TRBJ1-5; v_gene: TRBV7-9; CDR3nt: TGTGCCAGCAGTTCACCCACTCAGCCCCAGCATTTT; CDR3aa: CASSSPTQPQHF
d_gene: -; abundance: many; j_gene: TRBJ2-1; v_gene: TRBV7-2; CDR3nt: TGTGCCAGCAGCTCCCAGGAGTACAATGAGCAGTTCTTC; CDR3aa: CASSSQEYNEQFF
d_gene: TRBD1; abundance: few; j_gene: TRBJ1-6; v_gene: TRBV11-3; CDR3nt: TGTGCCAGCAGCTCGGGACAGATGGATTCACCCCTCCACTTT; CDR3aa: CASSSGQMDSPLHF
d_gene: -; abundance: -; j_gene: TRBJ1-4; v_gene: TRBV20-1; CDR3nt: TGCAGTGCTAGAGGTTCCGTCAATGAAAAACTGTTTTTT; CDR3aa: CSARGSVNEKLFF
d_gene: TRBD2; abundance: many; j_gene: TRBJ2-1; v_gene: TRBV7-2; CDR3nt: TGTGCCAGCAGCTTAACAGGGACTAGGGAGCAGTTCTTC; CDR3aa: CASSLTGTREQFF
d_gene: -; abundance: -; j_gene: TRBJ1-6; v_gene: TRBV20-1; CDR3nt: TGCAGTGCTAGAGATCCGGGAGCGAACTATAATTCACCCCTCCACTTT; CDR3aa: CSARDPGANYNSPLHF
d_gene: TRBD2; abundance: few; j_gene: TRBJ2-1; v_gene: TRBV4-3; CDR3nt: TGCGCCAGCAGCCAAGATGCGGCGGGGGGGCAGGGTGAGCAGTTCTTC; CDR3aa: CASSQDAAGGQGEQFF
d_gene: -; abundance: many; j_gene: TRBJ1-1; v_gene: TRBV29-1; CDR3nt: TGCAGCGTTTCACAGCAGAACACTGAAGCTTTCTTT; CDR3aa: CSVSQQNTEAFF
d_gene: -; abundance: many; j_gene: TRBJ2-3; v_gene: TRBV20-1; CDR3nt: TGCAGTGCTAGGGGAGATACGCAGTATTTT; CDR3aa: CSARGDTQYF
d_gene: -; abundance: few; j_gene: TRBJ2-3; v_gene: TRBV29-1; CDR3nt: TGCAGGGCATGGACAGCCGACACAGATACGCAGTATTTT; CDR3aa: CRAWTADTDTQYF
d_gene: -; abundance: few; j_gene: TRBJ1-2; v_gene: TRBV7-9; CDR3nt: TGTGCCAGCAGCTTAGTCAATAGAGACCTGGGCTACACCTTC; CDR3aa: CASSLVNRDLGYTF
d_gene: TRBD2; abundance: -; j_gene: TRBJ2-2; v_gene: TRBV7-9; CDR3nt: TGTGCCAGCAGCACCCCTAGCGGGGTCACCGGGGAGCTGTTTTTT; CDR3aa: CASSTPSGVTGELFF
d_gene: -; abundance: few; j_gene: TRBJ2-3; v_gene: TRBV18; CDR3nt: TGTGCCAGCTCACCTTACCTCACAGGGACAGATACGCAGTATTTT; CDR3aa: CASSPYLTGTDTQYF
d_gene: -; abundance: few; j_gene: TRBJ1-3; v_gene: TRBV5-6; CDR3nt: TGTGCCAGCAGTGACGCCCCCCAGGGAGGAAACACCATATATTTT; CDR3aa: CASSDAPQGGNTIYF
d_gene: TRBD1; abundance: many; j_gene: TRBJ2-1; v_gene: TRBV12-3/TRBV12-4; CDR3nt: TGTGCCAGCAGTTTAGGACAGGGGGCTAGCAATGAGCAGTTCTTC; CDR3aa: CASSLGQGASNEQFF
d_gene: TRBD2; abundance: -; j_gene: TRBJ2-7; v_gene: TRBV7-9; CDR3nt: TGTGCCAGTTGTAGGGCGGGGGGGCCGAACGAGCAGTACTTC; CDR3aa: CASCRAGGPNEQYF
d_gene: -; abundance: -; j_gene: TRBJ1-2; v_gene: TRBV7-9; CDR3nt: TGTGCCAGCAGCTTATTAGGTGGCTTTGGCTACACCTTC; CDR3aa: CASSLLGGFGYTF
d_gene: TRBD2; abundance: many; j_gene: TRBJ2-5; v_gene: TRBV5-6; CDR3nt: TGTGCCAGCAGCTTGGGGACTAGCGGGGGAATAGAGACCCAGTACTTC; CDR3aa: CASSLGTSGGIETQYF
d_gene: -; abundance: many; j_gene: TRBJ2-5; v_gene: TRBV21-1; CDR3nt: TGTGCCAGCAGCAAAGAGGGGTTGGTTGAGACCCAGTACTTC; CDR3aa: CASSKEGLVETQYF
d_gene: TRBD1; abundance: -; j_gene: TRBJ1-1; v_gene: TRBV5-1; CDR3nt: TGCGCCAGCAGCGGGACAGGGACAGGGAGGGCTGAAGCTTTCTTT; CDR3aa: CASSGTGTGRAEAFF
d_gene: -; abundance: many; j_gene: TRBJ1-1; v_gene: TRBV21-1; CDR3nt: TGTGCCAGCAGCAAAGAAAAGGGGCAGGGGTTTGTCACTGAAGCTTTCTTT; CDR3aa: CASSKEKGQGFVTEAFF
d_gene: TRBD1; abundance: -; j_gene: TRBJ2-2; v_gene: TRBV25-1; CDR3nt: TGTGCCAGCAGTGATCCCGACAGGGGCACCACCGGGGAGCTGTTTTTT; CDR3aa: CASSDPDRGTTGELFF
d_gene: TRBD1; abundance: many; j_gene: TRBJ1-2; v_gene: TRBV5-1; CDR3nt: TGCGCCAGCAGCCCTGGGACAGGGGGCATGTATGGCTACACCTTC; CDR3aa: CASSPGTGGMYGYTF
d_gene: -; abundance: many; j_gene: TRBJ1-6; v_gene: TRBV6-1; CDR3nt: TGTGCCAGCAGTGGCCGGGAGTCAAATTCACCCCTCCACTTT; CDR3aa: CASSGRESNSPLHF
d_gene: TRBD1; abundance: many; j_gene: TRBJ2-5; v_gene: TRBV6-5; CDR3nt: TGTGCCAGCAGTACAGGGGATGTTGAGACCCAGTACTTC; CDR3aa: CASSTGDVETQYF
d_gene: -; abundance: few; j_gene: TRBJ2-1; v_gene: TRBV2; CDR3nt: TGTGCCACCCGACGGGGTACCGACAATGAGCAGTTCTTC; CDR3aa: CATRRGTDNEQFF
d_gene: TRBD2; abundance: -; j_gene: TRBJ2-7; v_gene: TRBV7-2; CDR3nt: TGTGCCAGCAGCTCCCGGACTAGCGGGGGGCCCCACGAGCAGTACTTC; CDR3aa: CASSSRTSGGPHEQYF
d_gene: -; abundance: few; j_gene: TRBJ1-1; v_gene: TRBV25-1; CDR3nt: TGTGCCAGCAGTGAATTCGGGAACACTGAAGCTTTCTTT; CDR3aa: CASSEFGNTEAFF
d_gene: TRBD2; abundance: many; j_gene: TRBJ2-1; v_gene: TRBV5-6; CDR3nt: TGTGCCAGCAGCCCCTCACCGGGAGGATTGTACAATGAGCAGTTCTTC; CDR3aa: CASSPSPGGLYNEQFF
d_gene: -; abundance: many; j_gene: TRBJ2-1; v_gene: TRBV24-1; CDR3nt: TGTGCCACCAGTGATCGCTTTGGGACCCCAAGGGATGAGCAGTTCTTC; CDR3aa: CATSDRFGTPRDEQFF
d_gene: -; abundance: many; j_gene: TRBJ1-5; v_gene: TRBV20-1; CDR3nt: TGCAGTGCCCAGGGCAGGAACAATCAGCCCCAGCATTTT; CDR3aa: CSAQGRNNQPQHF
d_gene: -; abundance: many; j_gene: TRBJ2-7; v_gene: TRBV25-1; CDR3nt: TGTGCCAGCAGTGAATACGGGGGGCAGTACGAGCAGTACTTC; CDR3aa: CASSEYGGQYEQYF
d_gene: -; abundance: many; j_gene: TRBJ2-1; v_gene: TRBV27; CDR3nt: TGTGCCAGCAGTTTATCGACGAAAAGCTCCTACAATGAGCAGTTCTTC; CDR3aa: CASSLSTKSSYNEQFF
d_gene: -; abundance: -; j_gene: TRBJ1-5; v_gene: TRBV15; CDR3nt: TGTGCCACCAGCGGTGGGACTATCAAGCCCCAGCATTTT; CDR3aa: CATSGGTIKPQHF
d_gene: -; abundance: -; j_gene: TRBJ2-7; v_gene: TRBV7-2; CDR3nt: TGTGCCAGCAGCCTGGGCCCCCCTAGCTACGAGCAGTACTTC; CDR3aa: CASSLGPPSYEQYF
d_gene: -; abundance: -; j_gene: TRBJ1-5; v_gene: TRBV7-9; CDR3nt: TGTGCCAGCAGCGAAGGGCTTTCTAATCAGCCCCAGCATTTT; CDR3aa: CASSEGLSNQPQHF
d_gene: TRBD1; abundance: few; j_gene: TRBJ2-5; v_gene: TRBV24-1; CDR3nt: TGTGCCACCAGCCCGACAGGGGCGTGGGAGACCCAGTACTTC; CDR3aa: CATSPTGAWETQYF
d_gene: -; abundance: many; j_gene: TRBJ2-5; v_gene: TRBV20-1; CDR3nt: TGCAGTGCTAGGGTCTTGCGGGCCACGACCCAGTACTTC; CDR3aa: CSARVLRATTQYF